The subject of this entry is one T cell receptor (beta chain). Using immunoSEQ multiplex PCR, the repertoire was profiled, and TCRdb retains in-frame clones only, with some absent. The sample lists under 110,000 clones, 85% to 95% seen once, with roughly 1.5% in the top ten. These data belong to a study of T cell changes during pregnancy in multiple sclerosis. The CDR3 is made up of 13 amino acids. CDR1 is SNHLY, CDR2 FYNNEI, per germline. The junction had 4 bases not matched to a gene; V was cut back by 5 bases and J by 5 bases. Material: peripheral blood, obtained after pregnancy. The sequence came from a female donor with multiple sclerosis, enrolled in a pregnancy study. This chain links TRBV2 with TRBJ1-1, with TRBD1 matching over 8 bases. The CDR3 nucleotides are TGTGCCAGCAGTTCAGGGGGCCGTACTGAAGCTTTCTTT. This encodes CASSSGGRTEAFF.